Listed below are T cell receptor beta chains from one sample, sequenced in a study of response to subunit inactivated influenza vaccine. TCRdb processed the RT-PCR reads anew with MiXCR; each CDR3 protein has one entry. Seen here are approximately 520,000 distinct CDR3 sequences, approximately 15% observed once, and the top ten hold less than 4%. The sequenced sample was CD4+ T cells sorted from PBMCs, obtained 23 months after vaccination. The origin of the receptors is a man in his fifties or sixties who received an inactivated influenza vaccine. The CDR3 runs from the conserved cysteine through the conserved F or W. A D gene is named only where the DNA matches it firmly. Clone size, where shown, is once, few, many, or a class for clones that have expanded.

clone_size	v_call	d_call	cdr3_length	j_call	cdr3_aa
.	TRBV6-2/TRBV6-3	.	12	TRBJ2-2	CASGSSTGELFF
.	TRBV7-7	.	15	TRBJ1-2	CASRPFRGANYGYTF
few	TRBV11-2	TRBD2	13	TRBJ2-1	CASRWASGGEQFF
.	TRBV12-3/TRBV12-4	TRBD1	18	TRBJ2-2	CASSFGTGLTWDVGELFF
.	TRBV7-9	TRBD1	15	TRBJ2-2	CASRTGTENTGELFF
few	TRBV11-3	.	18	TRBJ1-4	CASSLVGGGLGRKEKLFF
many	TRBV27	.	13	TRBJ2-7	CASGPTFSYEQYF
few	TRBV4-3	.	15	TRBJ1-5	CASSHTVASGQPQHF
.	TRBV5-5	.	16	TRBJ2-5	CASSLAVSGPGETQYF
.	TRBV13	TRBD2	19	TRBJ2-1	CACCFGPVGGRIPYNEQFF
.	TRBV6-6	.	13	TRBJ1-5	CASSYRADQPQHF
few	TRBV12-3/TRBV12-4	TRBD1	18	TRBJ2-6	CASSYGRQGVSGANVLTF
many	TRBV7-8	.	13	TRBJ2-5	CASSLGLKETQYF
.	TRBV20-1	.	12	TRBJ1-5	CSAAPGRRPQHF
.	TRBV20-1	TRBD1	13	TRBJ1-1	CSAARTGNTEAFF
few	TRBV3-1	.	14	TRBJ1-4	CASSHTGRNEKLFF
.	TRBV5-1	.	13	TRBJ1-4	CASSWQGNEKLFF
many	TRBV20-1	.	16	TRBJ2-3	CSARALVGRGGNTQYF
.	TRBV20-1	TRBD2	14	TRBJ2-5	CSAMGLAGDETQYF
.	TRBV6-1	TRBD1	17	TRBJ2-2	CASSGISGTGPTGELFF
.	TRBV3-1	TRBD1	15	TRBJ2-3	CASSQTGGPADTQDF
few	TRBV20-1	.	15	TRBJ2-1	CSAPPGGSSYNEQFF
few	TRBV19	.	11	TRBJ2-2	CAPLRTGELFF
few	TRBV30	.	13	TRBJ2-7	CAWKKTGSGEQYF
.	TRBV6-2/TRBV6-3	.	18	TRBJ2-4	CASRNPTTDTLAKNIQYF
.	TRBV19	TRBD1	12	TRBJ1-1	CASARDRGLAFF
.	TRBV2	TRBD1	12	TRBJ1-1	CASSDDRAEAFF
.	TRBV29-1	.	15	TRBJ2-5	CSVEDSDFKLGTQYF
.	TRBV10-3	TRBD1	16	TRBJ1-5	CATSGTGTFSGQPQHF
few	TRBV15	TRBD1	16	TRBJ2-7	CATSRGQGGWLYEQYF
few	TRBV20-1	.	14	TRBJ1-2	CSASAGDYRSGYTF
.	TRBV11-2	TRBD1	21	TRBJ2-3	CASSLDRDRGRYRRSRDTQYF
.	TRBV12-3/TRBV12-4	.	13	TRBJ1-3	CASSPRAGNTIYF
.	TRBV7-8	.	13	TRBJ2-5	CASSLGTRETQYF
many	TRBV12-3/TRBV12-4	.	14	TRBJ1-3	CASSLHNSGNTIYF
few	TRBV30	.	16	TRBJ2-4	CAWSVRTRLAKNIQYF
many	TRBV5-8	TRBD2	17	TRBJ2-3	CASSPGTSGGGTDTQYF
.	TRBV28	TRBD1	17	TRBJ2-5	CASSFSTRTGVRQTQYF
.	TRBV10-3	TRBD2	13	TRBJ2-1	CAIKRDANNEQFF
few	TRBV10-3	TRBD1	13	TRBJ2-2	CAASGTGTGELFF
.	TRBV5-1	TRBD2	15	TRBJ2-3	CASCSSTSGGHTQYF
.	TRBV6-1	TRBD1	14	TRBJ2-5	CASSGDRGSMAQYF
.	TRBV27	.	13	TRBJ2-4	CASSLGGVGIQYF
.	TRBV10-3	.	13	TRBJ2-7	CAISPTATYEQYF
few	TRBV12-3/TRBV12-4	.	14	TRBJ2-2	CASSAEGGYGELFF
.	TRBV20-1	.	13	TRBJ2-1	CSSFGRSYNEQFF
few	TRBV28	TRBD1	12	TRBJ2-7	CASSIQGIGQYF
many	TRBV12-3/TRBV12-4	.	13	TRBJ1-5	CASSLMGNQPQHF
many	TRBV12-3/TRBV12-4	TRBD1	15	TRBJ2-6	CASSFGQAGANVLTF
few	TRBV9	.	13	TRBJ2-3	CASSPEATDTQYF
many	TRBV29-1	.	13	TRBJ1-2	CSVEDLGSYGYTF
few	TRBV29-1	.	11	TRBJ1-4	CSVGDREKLFF
few	TRBV14	.	12	TRBJ1-2	CASSQGKDGYTF
.	TRBV4-3	.	13	TRBJ1-5	CASSQEHNQPQHF
many	TRBV29-1	.	15	TRBJ2-1	CSVQGGFETYNEQFF